The source of this T cell receptor beta chain is a study of blood T cell repertoires in COVID-19. Study as a whole: The study drew acute and convalescent COVID-19 samples from the United States, Italy and Spain. PBMCs, B-cell-depleted T cells, or T cells provided the cDNA or gDNA that made up the material.

Here immunoSEQ multiplex PCR was the method, and the copy in TCRdb shows in-frame clones only, minus some. Counted here are approximately 120,000 clones, around 86% occurring once; the ten biggest clones make up about a quarter. Only a few counts were recorded for this clone. V shed 4 bases, J shed 10 bases, and the junction held 10 bases outside the gene matches. The CDR3 extends over 16 amino acids. From germline, CDR1 is MDHEN and CDR2 SYDVKM. This TCR was sampled from a woman of 80 years or more with acute or convalescent COVID-19. The sequencing input was peripheral blood. This rearrangement joins TRBV28 to TRBJ2-1; 13 bases match TRBD2. CDR3 amino acids: CASSYRLAGGQGEQFF. CDR3 in DNA: TGTGCCAGCAGTTACCGACTAGCGGGGGGCCAAGGAGAGCAGTTCTTC. The entire variable domain, with the rest obtained from reference TRBV28 and TRBJ2-1, is as follows: DVKVTQSSRYLVKRTGEKVFLECVQDMDHENMFWYRQDPGLGLRLIYFSYDVKMKEKGDIPEGYSVSREKKERFSLILESASTNQTSMYLCASSYRLAGGQGEQFFGPGTRLTVL.